The 19 T cell receptor beta chains listed next were all sequenced from one sample in a study of cytomegalovirus exposure and HLA in healthy donors. PCR amplification relied on 60 Vbeta primers (plus 13 Jbeta primers). The protocol was immunoSEQ multiplex PCR, while the TCRdb copy is restricted to in-frame clones and leaves out a portion. The table has around 220,000 clones, around 83% seen once; the top ten hold 1.3% to 1.5%. Source material: PBMCs. Every receptor here comes from a girl aged 10 to 17 in good health and CMV-seronegative.

This sequence joins TRBV5-1 and TRBJ1-1; 8 nucleotides agree with TRBD1. With 2 bases clipped from V and 10 bases from J, the junction kept 13 bases outside the gene matches. Germline V gene data show CDR1 as SGHRS and CDR2 as YFSETQ. The CDR3 consists of 15 residues. CDR3 sequence: CASSFDFGQGVGAFF. The CDR3 DNA reads TGCGCCAGCAGCTTCGATTTTGGACAGGGCGTCGGAGCTTTCTTT.

CDR3 in amino acids: CASSLRFGTGNGPLHF. The CDR3, as DNA: TGTGCCAGCAGCCTACGATTCGGGACAGGGAATGGACCCCTCCACTTT. The chain carries TRBV5-8 and TRBJ1-6; 9 bases are shared with TRBD1. V trimming: 4 bases; J trimming: 12 bases; junction bases outside the gene matches: 14. Germline CDR1 reads SGHTS; CDR2 reads YDEGEE. This CDR3 spans 16 amino acids.

The chain has TRBV28 and TRBJ1-5; TRBD1 is a possible D gene (5 bases). Between the trimmed V and J ends, which lost 6 bases and 4 bases, there was a span of 10 bases. There are 13 residues in the CDR3. Germline V lookup: CDR1 MDHEN, CDR2 SYDVKM. CDR3 amino acids: CASRWTLNQPQHF. CDR3 DNA sequence: TGTGCCAGCAGGTGGACACTAAATCAGCCCCAGCATTTT.

This chain joins TRBV5-1 and TRBJ1-5; 8 bases align to TRBD1. Germline loops: CDR1 SGHRS, CDR2 YFSETQ. With V trimmed by 4 bases and J by 5 bases, 5 bases remained unmatched. This CDR3 has 14 residues. CDR3 protein: CASSPNRGDQPQHF. The CDR3 DNA reads TGCGCCAGCAGCCCGAACAGGGGGGATCAGCCCCAGCATTTT.

The chain is built from TRBV15 and TRBJ1-1; TRBD1 aligns across 9 bases. The CDR3 runs to 15 residues. The V gene's germline CDR1 is LNHNV and CDR2 YYDKDF (reference sequence). The V segment lost 5 bases and the J segment 3 bases; nucleotides outside the gene matches: 7. The CDR3 loop is CATSRDRGAYTEAFF. The CDR3 region has the DNA TGTGCCACCAGCCGCGACAGGGGGGCTTACACTGAAGCTTTCTTT.

V and J are TRBV12-5 and TRBJ1-2, with 8 positions matching TRBD1. The CDR3 is 16 amino acids. Germline CDR1 is LGHNT and CDR2 is FRNRAP. Unmatched junction bases numbered 11, after V lost 0 bases and J lost 8 bases. CDR3 residues: CASGLVQGGVMWGYTF. The DNA for the CDR3 is TGTGCTAGTGGTTTGGTACAGGGGGGGGTAATGTGGGGCTACACCTTC.

The chain combines TRBV6-5 with TRBJ2-7; 10 positions match TRBD1. Unmatched junction bases numbered 5, after V lost 6 bases and J lost 6 bases. CDR1 is MNHEY, CDR2 SVGAGI, per germline. The CDR3 is 13 residues long. CDR3 nucleotides: TGTGCCAGCAGCCGGGGACAGGGGATCGAGCAGTACTTC. It yields the protein CASSRGQGIEQYF.

The chain carries TRBV6-5 and TRBJ1-1; TRBD1 is a possible D gene (6 bases). Per the germline V gene, CDR1 is MNHEY and CDR2 is SVGAGI. Trimming took 0 bases from V and 2 from J, leaving 10 bases between them. The CDR3 runs 15 residues. CDR3 in amino acids: CASSYSWGLNTEAFF. The CDR3 nucleotides are TGTGCCAGCAGTTACTCTTGGGGGCTTAACACTGAAGCTTTCTTT.

The chain recombines TRBV9 with TRBJ1-5; D is possibly TRBD1 (6 bases). V lost 4 bases and J 2 bases, leaving 19 bases between the germline ends. The germline CDR1 and CDR2 sequences are SGDLS and YYNGEE. This CDR3 has 17 residues. As DNA, the CDR3 is TGTGCCAGCAGCCCTCGACAGGAGTTTATCGGCAATCAGCCCCAGCATTTT. Its protein product is CASSPRQEFIGNQPQHF. Full variable domain (remainder filled in from reference TRBV9 and TRBJ1-5): DSGVTQTPKHLITATGQRVTLRCSPRSGDLSVYWYQQSLDQGLQFLIQYYNGEERAKGNILERFSAQQFPDLHSELNLSSLELGDSALYFCASSPRQEFIGNQPQHFGDGTRLSIL.

The chain is built from TRBV28 and TRBJ2-7, with TRBD1 as a possible D gene (6 bases). Per the germline V gene, CDR1 is MDHEN and CDR2 is SYDVKM. The V gene lost 5 bases and the J gene lost 7 bases, with 15 bases spanning the gap. The CDR3 is 13 amino acids. CDR3: CASSPGERWEQYF. The CDR3 DNA reads TGTGCCAGCAGTCCAGGGGAGCGGTGGGAGCAGTACTTC.

The chain couples TRBV28 to TRBJ1-5; D may be TRBD1 (5 bases). Trimming removed 3 bases at V and 0 bases at J, with 21 bases between. CDR3 length: 19 amino acids. CDR1 is MDHEN and CDR2 is SYDVKM in the germline V gene. The CDR3 loop reads CASSLGDLGGPYSNQPQHF. For the CDR3, the DNA is TGTGCCAGCAGTTTGGGGGACCTGGGGGGACCCTATAGCAATCAGCCCCAGCATTTT. The whole variable domain, filled in from reference TRBV28 and TRBJ1-5, reads DVKVTQSSRYLVKRTGEKVFLECVQDMDHENMFWYRQDPGLGLRLIYFSYDVKMKEKGDIPEGYSVSREKKERFSLILESASTNQTSMYLCASSLGDLGGPYSNQPQHFGDGTRLSIL.

The chain uses TRBV6-1 and TRBJ2-1; the match to TRBD2 covers 11 bases. Trimming at V came to 6 bases and at J to 6 bases, leaving 7 bases not matched to a gene. From germline, CDR1 is MNHNS and CDR2 SASEGT. This CDR3 is built from 15 residues. This CDR3 reads CASRAVTSGSNEQFF. The CDR3 region has the DNA TGTGCCAGCAGGGCCGTTACTAGCGGGAGCAATGAGCAGTTCTTC.

The chain employs TRBV29-1 and TRBJ2-3; 9 bases match TRBD2. CDR3 length: 14 residues. The V and J ends lost 8 bases and 5 bases, in that order; junction bases with no gene match: 11. CDR1 and CDR2 (germline): SQVTM, ANQGSEA. The CDR3 nucleotides read TGCAGCCATAGGGTGGGAGCGGGGGGAGATACGCAGTATTTT. Its translation is CSHRVGAGGDTQYF.

The gene calls are TRBV18 and TRBJ1-5, with D uncertain. The CDR3 runs 15 residues. Germline values: CDR1 KGHSH, CDR2 LQKENI. Trimming pared 2 bases from V and 3 bases from J, leaving 11 bases between. DNA for the CDR3: TGTGCCAGCTCACCATCTAGAGGGTACAATCAGCCCCAGCATTTT. Translation gives CASSPSRGYNQPQHF. Supplemented by reference TRBV18 and TRBJ1-5, the full variable domain reads NAGVMQNPRHLVRRRGQEARLRCSPMKGHSHVYWYRQLPEEGLKFMVYLQKENIIDESGMPKERFSAEFPKEGPSILRIQQVVRGDSAAYFCASSPSRGYNQPQHFGDGTRLSIL.

V usage is TRBV9 and J usage is TRBJ2-1; the match to TRBD1 covers 8 bases. V trimming: 5 bases; J trimming: 9 bases; junction bases outside the gene matches: 16. The germline gives CDR1 SGDLS, CDR2 YYNGEE. This CDR3 has 16 residues. This CDR3 is CASSREDRAFLIEQFF. In DNA form, the CDR3 reads TGTGCCAGCAGTCGAGAGGACAGGGCCTTCTTGATTGAGCAGTTCTTC.

The gene calls are TRBV7-9 and TRBJ1-1; 8 nucleotides match TRBD1. This CDR3 spans 12 amino acids. V trimming: 3 bases; J trimming: 11 bases; junction bases outside the gene matches: 5. Germline V gene lookup returns CDR1 SEHNR and CDR2 FQNEAQ (reference sequence). The CDR3 nucleotides are TGTGCCAGCAGCTTTTACCGGGACAGGGCTTTCTTT. Amino acids: CASSFYRDRAFF.

This rearrangement joins TRBV6-1 to TRBJ1-6; D is ambiguous. Per germline, CDR1 MNHNS and CDR2 SASEGT. The CDR3 is 16 residues long. The V end lost 0 bases, the J end lost 6 bases, and 12 bases lay between the germline ends. CDR3 loop: CASSEAAGVFNSPLHF. The CDR3 region has the DNA TGTGCCAGCAGTGAAGCTGCCGGAGTCTTTAATTCACCCCTCCACTTT.

The chain couples TRBV14 to TRBJ1-3; D is possibly TRBD1 (5 bases). This CDR3 is 12 amino acids long. With 8 bases removed from V and 4 bases from J, the gap between germline ends came to 9 bases. The germline V gene encodes CDR1 SGHDN and CDR2 FVKESK. CDR3 loop: CASGRQGNTIYF. The CDR3 bases are TGTGCCAGCGGGCGACAGGGAAACACCATATATTTT. Filled out from reference TRBV14 and TRBJ1-3, the complete variable domain reads EAGVTQFPSHSVIEKGQTVTLRCDPISGHDNLYWYRRVMGKEIKFLLHFVKESKQDESGMPNNRFLAERTGGTYSTLKVQPAELEDSGVYFCASGRQGNTIYFGEGSWLTVV.

This clone has just a few counts. The rearrangement joins TRBV5-6 to TRBJ1-6, with TRBD1 matching 7 bases. This CDR3 contains 14 residues. V gave up 4 bases and J gave up 10 bases; unmatched junction bases: 8. Germline CDR1 reads SGHDT; CDR2 reads YYEEEE. The CDR3 coding sequence is TGTGCCAGCAGCGTCCGCCAGACAGGGTCACCCCTCCACTTT. It yields the protein CASSVRQTGSPLHF.